One sample yielded the 6 T cell receptor beta chains listed below, sequenced in a study of cytomegalovirus exposure and HLA in healthy donors. It was with 60 Vbeta and 13 Jbeta primers that the PCR ran. Using immunoSEQ multiplex PCR, the repertoire was profiled, and TCRdb retains in-frame clones only, with some absent. The table records 250,000 to 350,000 clones, 86% of them present only once. Sequenced material: PBMCs. The origin of the receptors is a man aged 35 to 55 in good health and CMV-seropositive.

This clone has just one count. CDR3: CASSPIPTLIADTQYF. The CDR3 nucleotides read TGTGCCAGCAGCCCCATTCCAACATTGATTGCAGATACGCAGTATTTT. The chain recombines TRBV9 with TRBJ2-3; D is ambiguous. This CDR3 is built from 16 residues. Deletions cut 4 bases from V and 4 bases from J, with 19 bases between. Germline CDR1 reads SGDLS; CDR2 reads YYNGEE.

The J gene is TRBJ1-5, the V gene TRBV27; D is perhaps TRBD1 (6 bases). The CDR3 is made up of 16 amino acids. In germline, CDR1 is MNHEY, CDR2 SMNVEV (reference sequence). Deletions cut 5 bases from V and 0 bases from J, with 14 bases between. The CDR3 loop is CASSPRDIYSNQPQHF. The DNA of the CDR3 is TGTGCCAGCAGTCCTCGGGACATATATAGCAATCAGCCCCAGCATTTT.

The rearrangement links TRBV30 to TRBJ1-6; D uncertain. There are 13 residues in the CDR3. Germline V gene data show CDR1 as GTSNPN and CDR2 as SVGIG (reference sequence). Trimming removed 4 bases at V and 0 bases at J, with 4 bases between. The CDR3 sequence is CAWTVSYNSPLHF. The DNA for the CDR3 is TGTGCCTGGACCGTCTCCTATAATTCACCCCTCCACTTT.

The chain uses TRBV18 and TRBJ1-4; possible D gene TRBD1, 6 bases. The CDR3 covers 15 residues. V was trimmed by 0 bases and J by 3 bases, leaving 8 bases between them. Germline lookup yields CDR1 KGHSH and CDR2 LQKENI. The DNA of the CDR3 is TGTGCCAGCTCACCACCAGGGACACCTAATGAAAAACTGTTTTTT. Its protein product is CASSPPGTPNEKLFF.

The CDR3 region is CAITQEGLAGRVEQFF. DNA for the CDR3: TGTGCCATCACCCAGGAGGGACTAGCGGGAAGGGTTGAGCAGTTCTTC. The V gene is TRBV10-3, the J gene TRBJ2-1; the match to TRBD2 covers 13 bases. The junction had 12 bases not matched to a gene; V was cut back by 7 bases and J by 9 bases. This CDR3 has 16 amino acids. The V gene's germline CDR1 is ENHRY and CDR2 SYGVKD.

The chain uses TRBV2 and TRBJ2-3; 10 bases map to TRBD1. The ends lost 10 bases at V and 3 bases at J; junction bases unmatched: 10. This CDR3 region has 15 residues. Germline CDR1 SNHLY, CDR2 FYNNEI. The DNA for the CDR3 is TGTGCCACCATGTCGGGGGGACAGGGGACAGATACGCAGTATTTT. Translation gives CATMSGGQGTDTQYF.